These 23 T cell receptor beta chains came from one sample sequenced in a study of OX40 agonist ivuxolimab in advanced cancers. TCRdb's copy holds only in-frame clones and misses some; the assay was immunoSEQ multiplex PCR. The sample shows about 74,000 clones, 86% of them seen only once. Sequencing was performed on CD4+ or CD8+ T cells sorted from blood, taken in a trial of the OX40 agonist ivuxolimab. These receptors originate from an adult with an advanced solid tumor such as melanoma, head and neck, liver or kidney cancer.

This sequence joins TRBV6-6 and TRBJ2-1, with TRBD2 matching 10 bases. In germline, CDR1 is MNHNY, CDR2 SVGAGI (reference sequence). CDR3 length: 14 residues. V shed 6 bases, J shed 5 bases, and the junction held 4 bases outside the gene matches. The CDR3, as DNA: TGTGCCAGCAGATGGACTAGCGGAAACAATGAGCAGTTCTTC. It codes for CASRWTSGNNEQFF.

This chain joins TRBV7-8 and TRBJ2-2; 10 nucleotides align to TRBD1. This CDR3 has 17 amino acids. Germline values: CDR1 SGHVS, CDR2 FQNEAQ. Trimming took 5 bases from V and 0 from J; bases not matched to a gene: 6. CDR3 in amino acids: CASSDRQGATNTGELFF. CDR3 DNA sequence: TGTGCCAGCAGCGACAGACAGGGGGCTACGAACACCGGGGAGCTGTTTTTT. Looking up the rest from reference TRBV7-8 and TRBJ2-2 gives the full variable domain: GAGVSQSPRYKVAKRGQDVALRCDPISGHVSLFWYQQALGQGPEFLTYFQNEAQLDKSGLPSDRFFAERPEGSVSTLKIQRTQQEDSAVYLCASSDRQGATNTGELFFGEGSRLTVL.

The chain uses TRBV29-1 and TRBJ1-5, with 9 nucleotides matching TRBD1. With V trimmed by 4 bases and J by 0 bases, 4 bases remained unmatched. The CDR3 is made up of 15 amino acids. Germline V CDR1 and CDR2: SQVTM, ANQGSEA. The CDR3 loop reads CSVGQGGGSNQPQHF. CDR3 nucleotides: TGCAGCGTTGGACAGGGGGGTGGTAGCAATCAGCCCCAGCATTTT.

The CDR3 region is CATSRAKGAFLFTGDGDGYTF. As DNA, the CDR3 is TGTGCCACCAGCAGAGCTAAAGGCGCCTTCTTATTTACAGGGGATGGAGACGGCTACACCTTC. The chain joins TRBV15 to TRBJ1-2; 7 positions match TRBD1. The CDR3 has 21 amino acids. The V segment lost 1 base and the J segment 8 bases; nucleotides outside the gene matches: 28. The germline CDR1 and CDR2 sequences are LNHNV and YYDKDF (reference sequence).

J is TRBJ2-1 and V is TRBV15; D is ambiguous. The CDR3 is made up of 15 amino acids. Germline CDR1 and CDR2: LNHNV and YYDKDF (reference sequence). The V and J ends lost 3 bases and 0 bases respectively, with 9 bases between them. The CDR3 region is CATSRDISSYNEQFF. The CDR3 DNA reads TGTGCCACCAGCAGGGATATTAGCTCCTACAATGAGCAGTTCTTC.

CDR3 in amino acids: CASSLGTGDNEQFF. The CDR3 DNA is TGTGCCAGCAGCTTAGGTACGGGAGACAATGAGCAGTTCTTC. The chain combines TRBV7-8 with TRBJ2-1, with D possibly TRBD2 on 6 matching bases. The germline V gene has CDR1 SGHVS and CDR2 FQNEAQ. The CDR3 is made up of 14 amino acids. Trimming pared 1 base from V and 5 bases from J, leaving 9 bases between.

The V call is TRBV2, the J call TRBJ2-5, with D maybe TRBD1 (6 bases). The CDR3 consists of 12 residues. Germline V gene data show CDR1 as SNHLY and CDR2 as FYNNEI. Trimming shortened V by 6 bases and J by 2 bases, and 7 bases separated the two germline ends. CDR3 in amino acids: CASRDSQETQYF. CDR3 bases: TGTGCCAGCAGGGACAGTCAAGAGACCCAGTACTTC.

The chain uses TRBV7-2 and TRBJ1-2; D is ambiguous. The V gene's germline CDR1 is SGHTA and CDR2 FQGNSA. The CDR3 is 14 amino acids. Trimming removed 2 bases from V and 3 bases from J, with 10 bases in between. The CDR3 nucleotides read TGTGCCAGCAGCTTATTGGGCCAGGACTATGGCTACACCTTC. This encodes CASSLLGQDYGYTF.

This chain links TRBV6-5 with TRBJ1-2; D is unclear. This CDR3 contains 14 residues. The V and J ends lost 0 bases and 2 bases respectively, with 7 bases between them. Germline loops: CDR1 MNHEY, CDR2 SVGAGI. CDR3 bases: TGTGCCAGCAGTTACTCGTCAGAGAACTATGGCTACACCTTC. Protein: CASSYSSENYGYTF.

The rearrangement links TRBV29-1 to TRBJ2-5; D uncertain. The CDR3 runs to 13 residues. The germline CDR1 and CDR2 sequences are SQVTM and ANQGSEA. V gave up 0 bases and J gave up 5 bases, with 10 bases separating them. The CDR3, as DNA: TGCAGCGTTGAAGATAGGGCGGAGGAGACCCAGTACTTC. It encodes CSVEDRAEETQYF.

V usage is TRBV4-1 and J usage is TRBJ2-2; 7 bases map to TRBD1. The CDR3 spans 16 residues. CDR1 and CDR2 (germline): MGHRA, YSYEKL. The V gene end was trimmed by 4 bases and the J gene end by 1 base; junction bases not matched to a gene: 6. The CDR3 nucleotides are TGCGCCAGCAGCCGAAACAGGGGAGAGAACACCGGGGAGCTGTTTTTT. Its protein is CASSRNRGENTGELFF.

V gene TRBV29-1 combines with J gene TRBJ1-5; 8 bases fit TRBD1. The CDR3 runs 14 residues. The germline V gene encodes CDR1 SQVTM and CDR2 ANQGSEA. After removal of 4 bases from V and 5 bases from J, the junction contained 7 bases not matched to a gene. In DNA, the CDR3 is TGCAGCGTTGCTAGCGGGACAGGTGATCAGCCCCAGCATTTT. Its protein is CSVASGTGDQPQHF.

The V and J genes are TRBV4-2 and TRBJ1-1; D unclear. V was shortened by 0 bases and J by 2 bases, with 10 bases between the two germline ends. Germline V gene sequence: CDR1 LGHNA, CDR2 YNFKEQ. The CDR3 has 15 amino acids. The chain's CDR3 is CASSQDERINTEAFF. The CDR3 DNA reads TGTGCCAGCAGCCAAGATGAACGGATTAACACTGAAGCTTTCTTT.

Comments on this clone: Additional DNA sequences in this sample encode the identical CDR3. The chain carries TRBV5-1 and TRBJ2-5; D gene uncertain. The CDR3 loop spans 12 amino acids. Germline lookup yields CDR1 SGHRS and CDR2 YFSETQ. Trimming pared 1 base from V and 0 bases from J, leaving 1 base between. The CDR3, as DNA: TGCGCCAGCAGCTTGTACCAAGAGACCCAGTACTTC. It codes for CASSLYQETQYF.

The chain joins TRBV9 to TRBJ2-1; 7 nucleotides agree with TRBD1. V was pared by 3 bases and J by 6 bases, with 6 bases of the junction left unmatched. CDR1 is SGDLS, CDR2 YYNGEE, per germline. There are 14 residues in the CDR3. The CDR3 DNA is TGTGCCAGCAGCGGAACAGGGGTCCGCAATGAGCAGTTCTTC. Protein product: CASSGTGVRNEQFF.

The rearrangement uses TRBV4-3 and TRBJ1-2; D is ambiguous. Germline CDR1 reads LGHNA; CDR2 reads YSLEER. Deletions cut 0 bases from V and 4 bases from J, with 12 bases between. CDR3 length: 15 amino acids. CDR3 residues: CASSQEWGYSYGYTF. CDR3 sequence (DNA): TGCGCCAGCAGCCAAGAATGGGGTTACAGCTATGGCTACACCTTC.

The chain employs TRBV6-1 and TRBJ1-6; tentatively, D is TRBD1 (6 bases). V was cut by 3 bases and J by 11 bases, with 17 bases left in between. The CDR3 covers 15 residues. Germline values: CDR1 MNHNS, CDR2 SASEGT. The CDR3 here is CASSESRDIRTPLHF. The DNA for the CDR3 is TGTGCCAGCAGTGAGTCCCGGGACATCAGGACACCCCTCCACTTT.

The V call is TRBV2, the J call TRBJ2-1; 9 nucleotides agree with TRBD1. The germline CDR1 and CDR2 sequences are SNHLY and FYNNEI. V lost 5 bases, J lost 0 bases, and 14 bases stayed unmatched. The CDR3 extends over 19 amino acids. The DNA for the CDR3 is TGTGCCAGCAGTATGCCCCGGGACAGGGCTGAGGGCTCCTACAATGAGCAGTTCTTC. Encoded protein: CASSMPRDRAEGSYNEQFF.

The chain combines TRBV5-1 with TRBJ2-3; the match to TRBD2 covers 11 bases. Trimming cost V 4 bases and J 6 bases; bases outside gene matches: 7. CDR3 length equals 15 residues. CDR1 is SGHRS, CDR2 YFSETQ, per germline. The CDR3 nucleotides are TGCGCCAGCAGCCCCTTAGCGGGAGGGCCGGATACGCAGTATTTT. Amino acid sequence: CASSPLAGGPDTQYF.

CDR3: CASKSSYGTGVFSPLHF. The CDR3 DNA follows: TGTGCCAGCAAAAGCTCGTACGGGACAGGGGTTTTTTCACCCCTCCACTTT. The chain joins TRBV2 to TRBJ1-6; 10 positions agree with TRBD1. J lost 9 bases, V lost 7 bases, and 15 bases had no gene match. Germline values: CDR1 SNHLY, CDR2 FYNNEI. The CDR3 spans 17 residues.

This chain links TRBV9 with TRBJ1-5; D perhaps matches TRBD1 (5 bases). CDR1 and CDR2 (germline): SGDLS, YYNGEE. This CDR3 contains 15 residues. Between the trimmed V and J ends, which lost 4 bases and 6 bases, there was a span of 17 bases. This CDR3 is CASSLGPGGGQPQHF. For the CDR3, the DNA is TGTGCCAGCAGCCTCGGCCCCGGGGGTGGTCAGCCCCAGCATTTT.

V is TRBV4-3 and J is TRBJ1-1; D gene ambiguous. CDR1 LGHNA and CDR2 YSLEER come from the germline V gene. Trimming took off 0 bases at V and 2 bases at J, with 7 bases between the two ends. The CDR3 contains 14 residues. This chain's CDR3 is CASSQDQGNTEAFF. The CDR3 nucleotides read TGCGCCAGCAGCCAAGATCAAGGAAACACTGAAGCTTTCTTT.

The CDR3 nucleotides read TGTGCCAGCTCACCAGTATCCCTAGTATCGTTGGGGGAGCTGTTTTTT. Its translation is CASSPVSLVSLGELFF. The chain joins TRBV18 to TRBJ2-2, with D hard to call. The V and J ends lost 2 bases and 8 bases respectively, with 18 bases between them. Germline CDR1 KGHSH, CDR2 LQKENI. This CDR3 comprises 16 residues.